This T cell receptor beta chain emerged from a study of beta chain features in type 1 diabetes (dated by TCRdb to the late 2010s). For the wider study: No differences in mean age, gender distribution, total cell number or subset yield were found between patients and healthy donors. A total of 85 million to 140 million sorted cells were examined across all samples, and a strong correlation was observed between cell number per subset and RNA yield. In the study, TCRB repertoires of sorted circulating CD4+ T cell subsets from recently diagnosed type 1 diabetes patients were compared with those of matched healthy donors. Naive and central memory subsets were obtained from all 28 donors, but regulatory and stem cell-like memory subsets were isolated from only 8 patients and about 8 healthy donors.

A note on this clone: It lacks a known antigen. One base away there is no much larger clone; base qualities are not given.

On the study overall, not on this receptor specifically: PCR may preferentially amplify shorter templates, but because patient and control samples were amplified and corrected together, any resulting skew would affect both groups equally. Type 1 diabetes patients showed a moderate but significant shortening of TCRB CDR3 length in all four CD4+ subsets. Naive, central memory and regulatory TCRB repertoires appeared to be more alike among patients than among healthy donors. Because cDNA was sequenced instead of genomic DNA, highly expressing activated cells could be over-represented, though the groups showed no difference in activation or CD3 levels. Because the HLA sub-analyses included only small numbers of individuals, any influence of HLA type on TCRB rearrangement was left unresolved. At VDJ recombination sites, patients with type 1 diabetes made fewer insertions and deleted more nucleotides, a pattern implying thymic rearrangement abnormalities.

Trimming leaves V shorter by 0 bases and J shorter by 8 bases, with the junction holding 10 bases beyond the gene matches. The germline V gene specifies LGHNA as CDR1 and YSLEER as CDR2. Including the terminal cysteine and phenylalanine, the CDR3 comprises 17 residues. CDR3 DNA is the only sequence kept; it has 51 bases, read in frame from the first base. The entire isolated RNA was reverse transcribed using the High Capacity cDNA Reverse Transcription Kit, and thus expressed TCRB transcripts were sequenced. Deep immunoSEQ sequencing was performed on naive, central memory and regulatory T cell samples, with an average of approximately 3.9 million total reads per sample. Sorted cells were lysed in RLT buffer and RNA was extracted with DNase-treated RNeasy Micro or Mini kits, depending on cell number. Each cell subset was processed on its own to prevent cross-contamination, while patient and healthy donor samples were processed together. TCRB sequences were amplified from cDNA with the immunoSEQ multiplex PCR, producing 87-bp fragments spanning the CDR3 region. Amplicons were sequenced on the Illumina HiSeq platform. The authors' analysis ran thus. PCR bias was corrected computationally using synthetic template baselines, and reads within Hamming distance 2 were collapsed, with unmergeable singletons discarded. By aligning reads against IMGT, V, D and J genes, CDR3 length, and insertions or deletions at six rearrangement sites were assigned. Clonotype counts were normalized to sorted cell number within each subset before computing true diversity and Gini coefficients with the tcR R package. Repertoire sharing was quantified using the overlap coefficient calculated on TCRB nucleotide sequences. Imported from immuneACCESS, the table was reduced by TCRdb to in-frame sequences with V and J called. These copies leave out some clones; in studies compared against another copy, an unresolved V gene accounts for under half, and the cause of the remainder is not known. The DNA was the basis for D and trimming; V, J and clone size are from that table. For this sample there are around 300,000 clones; roughly 8% appear just once. The biggest ten clones account for 1% of the sample.

Each donor gave one peripheral blood draw, averaging approximately 120 mL, which was collected into heparinised tubes. Naive, central memory, regulatory and stem cell-like memory CD4+ T cells were sorted on a BD FACSAria II using a panel including CD45RO, CCR7, CD25, CD127, CD95 and CD27. All sorted populations exceeded 95% purity. Right away, PBMCs were isolated by Lymphoprep density gradient centrifugation and were stained directly, with no culture step. Samples were stained and sorted in pairs, with one healthy donor and one patient per experiment, so that batch effects were minimized. This TCR was recovered from a woman aged 18-30 years in good health. Here the chain combines TRBV4-3 and TRBJ2-1, and TRBD2 matches 10 of the central bases. Material: central memory CD4+ T cells from blood. The nucleotide sequence reads TGCGCCAGCAGCCAAGATTTACGGCTAGCGGGAGTATATGAGCAGTTCTTC. Its amino acids are CASSQDLRLAGVYEQFF.